Listed below are T cell receptor beta chains from one sample, sequenced in a study of T cells in narcolepsy. Profiling relied on immunoSEQ multiplex PCR, and the TCRdb table lists in-frame clones only, not all of them. The sample holds fewer than 25,000 clones, over 70% seen once. Input material: memory (CD45RA-) CD4+ T cells from blood. These receptors were obtained from a human donor in good health. Each CDR3 is given with its conserved first and last residue. Fields, in order: V gene, clone size, J gene, D gene, CDR3 DNA, CDR3 protein. D genes are given only for firm matches. Clone size is not always given. Where it is, it says once, few, many or a class for expanded clones.

V: TRBV4-1
size: .
J: TRBJ1-6
D: .
DNA: TGCGCCAGCAGCCAAGAAGATGGGTCACCCCTCCACTTT
CDR3: CASSQEDGSPLHF

V: TRBV2
size: .
J: TRBJ1-1
D: .
DNA: TGTGCCAGCAGTGCAGACAGGTTCCCTCTGAACACTGAAGCTTTCTTT
CDR3: CASSADRFPLNTEAFF

V: TRBV29-1
size: .
J: TRBJ1-1
D: .
DNA: TGCAGCGCTAGACAGACAAACACTGAAGCTTTCTTT
CDR3: CSARQTNTEAFF

V: TRBV6-6
size: .
J: TRBJ1-2
D: .
DNA: TGTGCCAGCAGTTACTCAGGGACCCCCTATGGCTACACCTTC
CDR3: CASSYSGTPYGYTF

V: TRBV7-9
size: .
J: TRBJ2-1
D: .
DNA: TGTGCCAGCAGCTTAGGAGGGGTCCGTATCTACAATGAGCAGTTCTTC
CDR3: CASSLGGVRIYNEQFF

V: TRBV5-4
size: .
J: TRBJ1-4
D: .
DNA: TGTGCCAGCAGCCCGGGTCCAGATGAAAAACTGTTTTTT
CDR3: CASSPGPDEKLFF

V: TRBV11-2
size: .
J: TRBJ2-7
D: .
DNA: TGTGCCAGCAGTGTTTTCTCCTACGAGCAGTACTTC
CDR3: CASSVFSYEQYF

V: TRBV7-2
size: .
J: TRBJ2-5
D: TRBD2
DNA: TGTGCCACCGCTAGGGGTAGCGGGGTACAAGAGACCCAGTACTTC
CDR3: CATARGSGVQETQYF

V: TRBV5-5
size: .
J: TRBJ1-4
D: .
DNA: TGTGCCAGCAGCTTGGAACCCCGGGGTTCTAATGAAAAACTGTTTTTT
CDR3: CASSLEPRGSNEKLFF

V: TRBV5-4
size: .
J: TRBJ2-2
D: .
DNA: TGTGCCAGCAGCCCGGTCGGGGTGAACACCGGGGAGCTGTTTTTT
CDR3: CASSPVGVNTGELFF

V: TRBV11-3
size: .
J: TRBJ2-7
D: .
DNA: TGTGCCAGCAGCTTAGCCAACAGCTACGAGCAGTACTTC
CDR3: CASSLANSYEQYF

V: TRBV9
size: .
J: TRBJ2-3
D: .
DNA: TGTGCCAGCAGCGTAATCGGCTCGAGAAGCACAGATACGCAGTATTTT
CDR3: CASSVIGSRSTDTQYF

V: TRBV19
size: .
J: TRBJ2-1
D: TRBD2
DNA: TGTGCCAGTAGTCTAGCGGGGGCCATCCCTGGCGGTGAGCAGTTCTTC
CDR3: CASSLAGAIPGGEQFF

V: TRBV27
size: .
J: TRBJ1-5
D: TRBD1
DNA: TGTGCCAGCAGACCCGACAGGGTTAGCAATCAGCCCCAGCATTTT
CDR3: CASRPDRVSNQPQHF

V: TRBV7-2
size: once
J: TRBJ2-5
D: TRBD1
DNA: TGTGCCAGCAGCCAGGACAGGGCGGAGACCCAGTACTTC
CDR3: CASSQDRAETQYF

V: TRBV7-9
size: .
J: TRBJ2-5
D: TRBD1
DNA: TGTGCCAGCAGAGCACAGGGGCAAGAGACCCAGTACTTC
CDR3: CASRAQGQETQYF

V: TRBV10-3
size: .
J: TRBJ2-3
D: TRBD1
DNA: TGTGCCATCACCCCAGGGACAGGGAAGGGAGGTGGAGATACGCAGTATTTT
CDR3: CAITPGTGKGGGDTQYF

V: TRBV18
size: .
J: TRBJ1-3
D: .
DNA: TGTGCCAGCTCACCTGTTGACGCCCAAATCTCTGGAAACACCATATATTTT
CDR3: CASSPVDAQISGNTIYF

V: TRBV5-1
size: .
J: TRBJ2-5
D: TRBD1
DNA: TGCGCCAGCAGCTTACAGGGGTCTGACAAGACCCAGTACTTC
CDR3: CASSLQGSDKTQYF

V: TRBV5-8
size: .
J: TRBJ1-2
D: TRBD1
DNA: TGTGCCAGCGGATTTGCAGTTAACAGGGGGATCGACTTC
CDR3: CASGFAVNRGIDF

V: TRBV7-9
size: .
J: TRBJ2-5
D: .
DNA: TGTGCCAGCAGCTGGGTCTTGGGTGGGGAGACCCAGTACTTC
CDR3: CASSWVLGGETQYF

V: TRBV18
size: .
J: TRBJ2-2
D: TRBD1
DNA: TGTGCCAGCTCACCAAGCCCGGGACAGCCGAACACCGGGGAGCTGTTTTTT
CDR3: CASSPSPGQPNTGELFF

V: TRBV5-1
size: .
J: TRBJ1-4
D: .
DNA: TGCGCCAGCCACGCTGGTAGTACAACTAATGAAAAACTGTTTTTT
CDR3: CASHAGSTTNEKLFF

V: TRBV7-9
size: .
J: TRBJ1-3
D: .
DNA: TGTGCCAGCAGCCTAGGGCGGAGCTCTGGAAACACCATATATTTT
CDR3: CASSLGRSSGNTIYF